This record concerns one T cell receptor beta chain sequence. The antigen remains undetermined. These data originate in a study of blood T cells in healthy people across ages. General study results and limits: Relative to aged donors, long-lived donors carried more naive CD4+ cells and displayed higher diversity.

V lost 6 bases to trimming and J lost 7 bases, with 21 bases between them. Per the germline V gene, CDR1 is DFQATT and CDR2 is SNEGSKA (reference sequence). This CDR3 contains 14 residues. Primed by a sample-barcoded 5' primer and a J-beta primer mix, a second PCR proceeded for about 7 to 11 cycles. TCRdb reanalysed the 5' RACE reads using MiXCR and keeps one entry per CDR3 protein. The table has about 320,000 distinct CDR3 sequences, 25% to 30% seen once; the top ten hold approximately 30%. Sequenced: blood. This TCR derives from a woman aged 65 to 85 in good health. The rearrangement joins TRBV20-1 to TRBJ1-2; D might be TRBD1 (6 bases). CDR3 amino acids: CSAKSPGAASGYTF. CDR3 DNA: TGCAGTGCGAAGAGCCCAGGGGCAGCTTCTGGCTACACCTTC.